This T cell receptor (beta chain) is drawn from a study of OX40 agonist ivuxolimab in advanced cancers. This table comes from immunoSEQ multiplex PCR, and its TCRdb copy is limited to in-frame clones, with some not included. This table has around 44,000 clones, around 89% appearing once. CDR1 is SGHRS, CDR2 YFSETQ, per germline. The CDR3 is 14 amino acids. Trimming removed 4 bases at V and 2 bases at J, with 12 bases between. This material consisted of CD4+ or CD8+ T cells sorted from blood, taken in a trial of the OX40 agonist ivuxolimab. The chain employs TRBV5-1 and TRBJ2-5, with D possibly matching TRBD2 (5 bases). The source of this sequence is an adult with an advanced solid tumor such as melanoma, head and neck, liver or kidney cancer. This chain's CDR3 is CASSPGKPQETQYF. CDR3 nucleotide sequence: TGCGCCAGCAGCCCCGGGAAGCCACAAGAGACCCAGTACTTC. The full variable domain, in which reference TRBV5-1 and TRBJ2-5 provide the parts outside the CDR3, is KAGVTQTPRYLIKTRGQQVTLSCSPISGHRSVSWYQQTPGQGLQFLFEYFSETQRNKGNFPGRFSGRQFSNSRSEMNVSTLELGDSALYLCASSPGKPQETQYFGPGTRLLVL.